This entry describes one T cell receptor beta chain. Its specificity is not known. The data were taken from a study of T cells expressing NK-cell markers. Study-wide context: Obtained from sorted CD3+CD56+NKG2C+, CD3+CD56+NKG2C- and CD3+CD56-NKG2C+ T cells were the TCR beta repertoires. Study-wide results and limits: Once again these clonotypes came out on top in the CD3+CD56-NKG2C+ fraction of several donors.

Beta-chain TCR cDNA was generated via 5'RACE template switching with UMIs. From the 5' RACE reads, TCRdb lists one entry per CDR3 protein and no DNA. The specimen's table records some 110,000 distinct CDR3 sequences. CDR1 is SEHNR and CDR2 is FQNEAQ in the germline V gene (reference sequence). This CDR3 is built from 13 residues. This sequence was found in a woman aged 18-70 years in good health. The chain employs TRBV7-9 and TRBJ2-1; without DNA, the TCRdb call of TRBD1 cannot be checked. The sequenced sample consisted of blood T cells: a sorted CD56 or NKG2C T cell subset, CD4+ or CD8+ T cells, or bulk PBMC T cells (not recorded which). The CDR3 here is CASRPDTYNEQFF.